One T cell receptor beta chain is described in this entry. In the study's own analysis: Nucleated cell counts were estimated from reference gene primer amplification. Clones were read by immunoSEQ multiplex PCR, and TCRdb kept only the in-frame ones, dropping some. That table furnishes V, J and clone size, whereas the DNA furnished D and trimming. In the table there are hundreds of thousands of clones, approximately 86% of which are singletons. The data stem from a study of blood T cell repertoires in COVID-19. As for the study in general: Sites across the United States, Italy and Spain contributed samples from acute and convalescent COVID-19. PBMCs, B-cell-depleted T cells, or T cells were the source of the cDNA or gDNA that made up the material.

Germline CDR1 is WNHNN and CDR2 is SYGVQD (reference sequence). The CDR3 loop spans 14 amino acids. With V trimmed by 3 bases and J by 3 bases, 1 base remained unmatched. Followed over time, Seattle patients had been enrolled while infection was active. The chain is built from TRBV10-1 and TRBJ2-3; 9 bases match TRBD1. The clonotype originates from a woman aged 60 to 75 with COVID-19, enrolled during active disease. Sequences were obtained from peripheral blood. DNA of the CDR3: TGCGCCAGCAGTGAAGGGACAGGGACAGATACGCAGTATTTT. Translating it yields CASSEGTGTDTQYF.